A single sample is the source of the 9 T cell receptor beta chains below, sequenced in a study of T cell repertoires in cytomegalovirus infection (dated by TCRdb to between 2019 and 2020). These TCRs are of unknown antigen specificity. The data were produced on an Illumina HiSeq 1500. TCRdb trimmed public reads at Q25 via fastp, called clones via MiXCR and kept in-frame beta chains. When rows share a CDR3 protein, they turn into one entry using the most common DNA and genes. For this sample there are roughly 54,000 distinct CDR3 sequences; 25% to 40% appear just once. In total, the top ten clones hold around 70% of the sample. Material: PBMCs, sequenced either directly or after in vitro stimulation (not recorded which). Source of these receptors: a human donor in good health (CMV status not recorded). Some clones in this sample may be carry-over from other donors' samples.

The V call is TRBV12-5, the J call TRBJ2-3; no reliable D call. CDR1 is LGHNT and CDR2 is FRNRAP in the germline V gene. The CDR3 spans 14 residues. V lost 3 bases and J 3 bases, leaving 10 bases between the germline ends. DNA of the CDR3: TGTGCTAGTGGTTTCGAAAGTGAGACAGATACGCAGTATTTT. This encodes CASGFESETDTQYF.

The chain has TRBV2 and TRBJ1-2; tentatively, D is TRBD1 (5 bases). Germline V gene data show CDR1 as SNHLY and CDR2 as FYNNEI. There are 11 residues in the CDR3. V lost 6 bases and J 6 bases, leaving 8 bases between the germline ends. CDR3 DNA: TGTGCCAGCAGGGACATTGATGGCTACACCTTC. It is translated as CASRDIDGYTF.

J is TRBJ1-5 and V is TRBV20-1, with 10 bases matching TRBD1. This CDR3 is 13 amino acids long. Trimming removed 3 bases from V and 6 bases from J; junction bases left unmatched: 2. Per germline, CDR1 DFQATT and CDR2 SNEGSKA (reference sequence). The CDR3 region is CSARTGGGQPQHF. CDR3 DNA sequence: TGCAGTGCTAGGACAGGGGGCGGTCAGCCCCAGCATTTT.

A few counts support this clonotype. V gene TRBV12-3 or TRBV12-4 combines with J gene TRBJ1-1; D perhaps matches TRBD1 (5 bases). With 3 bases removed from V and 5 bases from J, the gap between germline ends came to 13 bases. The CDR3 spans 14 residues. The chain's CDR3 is CASSFGGWGTEAFF. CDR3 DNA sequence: TGTGCCAGCAGTTTTGGGGGTTGGGGAACTGAAGCTTTCTTT.

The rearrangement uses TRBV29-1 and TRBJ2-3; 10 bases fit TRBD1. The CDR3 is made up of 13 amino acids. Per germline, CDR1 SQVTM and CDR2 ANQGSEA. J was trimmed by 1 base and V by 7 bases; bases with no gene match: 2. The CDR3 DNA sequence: TGCAGCGCTGGGACAGGGGGCACAGATACGCAGTATTTT. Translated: CSAGTGGTDTQYF.

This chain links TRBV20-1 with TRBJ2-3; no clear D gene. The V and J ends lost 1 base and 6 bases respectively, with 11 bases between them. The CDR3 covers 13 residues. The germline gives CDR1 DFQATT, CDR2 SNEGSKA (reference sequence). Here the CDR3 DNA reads TGCAGTGCTAGAGGGCGCCGTAGGGATACGCAGTATTTT. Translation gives CSARGRRRDTQYF.

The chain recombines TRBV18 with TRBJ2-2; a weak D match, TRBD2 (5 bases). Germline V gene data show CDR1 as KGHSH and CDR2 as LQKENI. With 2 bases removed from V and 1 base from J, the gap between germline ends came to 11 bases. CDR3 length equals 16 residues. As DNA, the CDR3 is TGTGCCAGCTCACCAAGAGGGCCTAAGAACACCGGGGAGCTGTTTTTT. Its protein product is CASSPRGPKNTGELFF.

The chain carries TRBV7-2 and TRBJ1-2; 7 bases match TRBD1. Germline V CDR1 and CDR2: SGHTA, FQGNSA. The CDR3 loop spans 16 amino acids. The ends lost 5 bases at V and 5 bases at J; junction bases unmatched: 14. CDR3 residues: CASSDRQGPGGYGYTF. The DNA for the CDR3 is TGTGCCAGCAGCGATCGACAGGGTCCAGGTGGTTATGGCTACACCTTC.

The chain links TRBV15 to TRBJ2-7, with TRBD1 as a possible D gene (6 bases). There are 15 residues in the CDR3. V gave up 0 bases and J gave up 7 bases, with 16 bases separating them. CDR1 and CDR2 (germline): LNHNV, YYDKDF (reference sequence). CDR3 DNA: TGTGCCACCAGCAGAGAGACAGGTGGATCGGGGGAGCAGTACTTC. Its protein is CATSRETGGSGEQYF.